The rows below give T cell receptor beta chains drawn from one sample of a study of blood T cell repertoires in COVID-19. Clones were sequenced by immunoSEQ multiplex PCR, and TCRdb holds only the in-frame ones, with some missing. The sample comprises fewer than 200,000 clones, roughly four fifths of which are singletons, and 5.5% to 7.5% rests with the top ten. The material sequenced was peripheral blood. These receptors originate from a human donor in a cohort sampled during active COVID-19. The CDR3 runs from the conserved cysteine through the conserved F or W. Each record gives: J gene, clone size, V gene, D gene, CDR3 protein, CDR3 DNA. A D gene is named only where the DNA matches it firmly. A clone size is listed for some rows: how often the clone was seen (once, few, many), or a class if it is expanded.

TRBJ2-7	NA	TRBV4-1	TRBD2	CASSPHAGTSYEQYF	TGCGCCAGCAGCCCCCATGCCGGGACTAGCTACGAGCAGTACTTC
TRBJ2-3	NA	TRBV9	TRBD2	CASSAGGSSTDTQYF	TGTGCCAGCAGCGCGGGGGGTTCTAGCACAGATACGCAGTATTTT
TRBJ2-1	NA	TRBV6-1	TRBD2	CASSEGTSSYNEQFF	TGTGCCAGCAGTGAGGGGACTAGCTCCTACAATGAGCAGTTCTTC
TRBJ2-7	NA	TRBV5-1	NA	CASSSSRRYEQYF	TGCGCCAGCAGCTCGAGCCGCCGGTACGAGCAGTACTTC
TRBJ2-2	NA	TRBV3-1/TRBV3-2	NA	CASSQEAMDTGELFF	TGTGCCAGCAGCCAAGAAGCCATGGACACCGGGGAGCTGTTTTTT
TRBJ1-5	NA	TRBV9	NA	CASSEGKGNQPQHF	TGTGCCAGCAGCGAGGGGAAAGGCAATCAGCCCCAGCATTTT
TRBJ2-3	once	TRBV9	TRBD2	CASSGGGAPDTQYF	TGTGCCAGCAGCGGCGGGGGGGCCCCAGATACGCAGTATTTT
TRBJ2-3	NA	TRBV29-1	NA	CSVAVGDTQYF	TGCAGCGTTGCGGTCGGGGATACGCAGTATTTT
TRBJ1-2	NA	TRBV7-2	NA	CASTRTGGDYYGYTF	TGTGCCAGCACCCGGACGGGAGGCGACTACTATGGCTACACCTTC
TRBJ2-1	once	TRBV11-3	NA	CASSFGGSYNEQFF	TGTGCCAGCAGCTTCGGGGGTTCCTACAATGAGCAGTTCTTC
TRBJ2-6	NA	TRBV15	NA	CATSSARLRGSGANVLTF	TGTGCCACCAGCAGCGCCCGACTCCGGGGGAGTGGGGCCAACGTCCTGACTTTC
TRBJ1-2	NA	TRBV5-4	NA	CASSQGNYGYTF	TGTGCCAGCAGCCAGGGGAACTATGGCTACACCTTC
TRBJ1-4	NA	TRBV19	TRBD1	CASSHLTGATNEKLFF	TGTGCCAGTAGTCACCTAACAGGGGCAACTAATGAAAAACTGTTTTTT
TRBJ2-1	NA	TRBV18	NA	CASSPRGQGLSNEQFF	TGTGCCAGCTCACCACGGGGTCAGGGGTTATCCAATGAGCAGTTCTTC
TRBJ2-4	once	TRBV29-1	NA	CSAVTSPNIQYF	TGCAGCGCCGTGACAAGTCCAAACATTCAGTACTTC
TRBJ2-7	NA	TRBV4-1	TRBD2	CASSQGDRGVTSYEQYF	TGCGCCAGCAGCCAAGGGGATCGGGGGGTAACTTCCTACGAGCAGTACTTC
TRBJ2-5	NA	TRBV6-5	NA	CASSTDFPGETQYF	TGTGCCAGCAGTACCGACTTCCCGGGAGAGACCCAGTACTTC
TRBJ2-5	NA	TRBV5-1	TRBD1	CASSKGQQETQYF	TGCGCCAGCAGCAAGGGACAGCAAGAGACCCAGTACTTC
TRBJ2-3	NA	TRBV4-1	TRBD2	CASSQGAQRGGADTQYF	TGCGCCAGCAGCCAAGGGGCACAGCGGGGGGGCGCAGATACGCAGTATTTT
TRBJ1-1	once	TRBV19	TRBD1	CASSIGPGGRTEAFF	TGTGCCAGTAGTATCGGTCCAGGGGGCCGCACTGAAGCTTTCTTT
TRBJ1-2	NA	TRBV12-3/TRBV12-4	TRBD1	CASSLNRGFGYTF	TGTGCCAGCAGTTTAAACAGGGGGTTCGGCTACACCTTC
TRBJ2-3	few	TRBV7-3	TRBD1	CASSLGQGRSQYF	TGTGCCAGCAGCCTAGGACAGGGACGGTCGCAGTATTTT
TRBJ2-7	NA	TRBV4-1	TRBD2	CASSRGLAGGSPYEQYF	TGCGCCAGCAGCCGGGGACTAGCGGGGGGGTCTCCCTACGAGCAGTACTTC
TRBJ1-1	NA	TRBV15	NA	CATSRDLGDTEAFF	TGTGCCACCAGCAGAGATTTGGGAGACACTGAAGCTTTCTTT
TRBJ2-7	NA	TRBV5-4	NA	CASSLASGKTYEQYF	TGTGCCAGCAGCTTGGCCTCAGGGAAAACCTACGAGCAGTACTTC
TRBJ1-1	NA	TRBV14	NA	CASSQDRVTEAFF	TGTGCCAGCAGCCAAGATCGGGTAACTGAAGCTTTCTTT